The TCR beta chain under discussion was sequenced for a study of early T cells in non-severe SARS-CoV-2 infection. This clonotype was counted many times. As yet, its antigen is unknown. Each CDR3 protein gets one entry after TCRdb re-called the 5' RACE reads with MiXCR. The table records roughly 33,000 distinct CDR3 sequences, around 5% of them present only once. Study outcomes and limitations: VDJdb matching skewed toward anti-spike CD8 responses, missing private and CD4 specificities.

There are 14 residues in the CDR3. Deletions cut 2 bases from V and 0 bases from J, with 5 bases between. Germline V lookup: CDR1 LGHNT, CDR2 FRNRAP. Material: whole blood. The chain has TRBV12-5 and TRBJ1-3; D is unresolved. The TCR originated in an adult who was a healthcare worker with PCR-confirmed SARS-CoV-2 infection or an uninfected control (not recorded which). In DNA form, the CDR3 reads TGTGCTAGTGGTTTGCCCAGCTCTGGAAACACCATATATTTT. It codes for CASGLPSSGNTIYF.